These 19 T cell receptor beta chains were all obtained from the same sample, sequenced in a study of CD8 T cells in Susac syndrome. RNA amounts of roughly 0.5 to 1 ug underwent reverse transcription with random hexamers. TCRdb passed the immunoSEQ multiplex PCR reads through MiXCR, listing each CDR3 protein once. This table holds around 170,000 distinct CDR3 sequences, around 95% found once. Sequencing was performed on CD8+ T cells from PBMCs. These receptors all stem from a human donor with Susac syndrome.

The rearrangement uses TRBV10-3 and TRBJ1-2; 10 bases fit TRBD1. Losses at the gene ends were 3 bases for V and 4 bases for J; bases not matched to a gene: 5. CDR1 is ENHRY, CDR2 SYGVKD, per germline. The CDR3 is 15 amino acids. For the CDR3, the DNA is TGTGCCATCAGTGAAGGGACAGGGGAGGCCTATGGCTACACCTTC. Translating gives CAISEGTGEAYGYTF.

This chain joins TRBV12-3 or TRBV12-4 and TRBJ1-2, with D possibly matching TRBD1 (6 bases). Trimming left V 2 bases short and J 3 bases short, with 10 bases between. The CDR3 has 14 amino acids. The CDR3: CASSLHTGHYGYTF. As DNA, the CDR3 is TGTGCCAGCAGTTTACATACAGGGCACTATGGCTACACCTTC.

V gene TRBV4-1 combines with J gene TRBJ2-3, with D perhaps matching TRBD1 or TRBD2 (6 bases each). CDR1 and CDR2 from the germline V gene are MGHRA and YSYEKL. Trimming removed 4 bases from V and 8 bases from J, with 16 bases in between. CDR3 size: 14 residues. This CDR3 is CASSPIGGPGTQYF. As DNA, the CDR3 is TGCGCCAGCAGCCCGATTGGGGGGCCCGGTACGCAGTATTTT.

This clonotype came up once. DNA of the CDR3: TGTGCCAGCAGCTTACTACTAGCGGGAGTAAGAAATGAGCAGTTCTTC. Translating gives CASSLLLAGVRNEQFF. The rearrangement uses TRBV11-2 and TRBJ2-1, with 11 bases that match TRBD2. Germline trimming cut 2 bases from V and 7 bases from J; bases unmatched to any gene: 7. CDR3 length: 16 amino acids. Germline V gene sequence: CDR1 SGHAT, CDR2 FQNNGV.

The rearrangement uses TRBV6-5 and TRBJ2-7, with 7 bases identical to TRBD1. The CDR3 covers 19 residues. Germline-derived CDR1 and CDR2 are MNHEY and SVGAGI. V trimming: 1 base; J trimming: 7 bases; junction bases outside the gene matches: 22. CDR3 in DNA: TGTGCCAGCAGTTACTTTCGCGCGACAGGGTTGCCCTACGTAGAGGAGCAGTACTTC. Residues: CASSYFRATGLPYVEEQYF.

V usage is TRBV30 and J usage is TRBJ1-1, with D unresolved. The CDR3 sequence is 13 residues long. V lost 2 bases, J lost 7 bases, and 14 bases lay in between. Germline V gene data show CDR1 as GTSNPN and CDR2 as SVGIG (reference sequence). The CDR3 reads CAWSPAGGFEAFF. The CDR3 DNA reads TGTGCCTGGAGTCCCGCGGGAGGGTTTGAAGCTTTCTTT.

The chain employs TRBV30 and TRBJ2-7; no definite D call. Germline V gives CDR1 GTSNPN, CDR2 SVGIG (reference sequence). This CDR3 has 13 amino acids. V lost 0 bases and J lost 4, with 10 bases in between. In DNA, the CDR3 is TGTGCCTGGAGTGTAGTACACCTGTACGAGCAGTACTTC. This gives the protein CAWSVVHLYEQYF.

This chain connects TRBV6-5 to TRBJ2-5, with TRBD2 matching over 7 bases. V was pared by 0 bases and J by 4 bases, with 8 bases of the junction left unmatched. The V gene's germline CDR1 is MNHEY and CDR2 SVGAGI. The CDR3 is 16 residues long. The CDR3 loop is CASSYSIGLGLETQYF. The CDR3, as DNA: TGTGCCAGCAGTTACTCGATTGGACTAGGGTTAGAGACCCAGTACTTC.

The V and J genes are TRBV20-1 and TRBJ2-3; 9 bases are shared with TRBD2. The CDR3 has 14 amino acids. V gave up 6 bases and J gave up 4 bases; unmatched junction bases: 8. Germline CDR1 reads DFQATT; CDR2 reads SNEGSKA (reference sequence). CDR3 protein: CSATRLAVSDTQYF. The CDR3 DNA reads as TGCAGTGCGACCCGACTAGCGGTCTCAGATACGCAGTATTTT.

V usage is TRBV13 and J usage is TRBJ1-3; possibly TRBD1 for D (6 bases). CDR3 size: 16 residues. V lost 2 bases and J 2 bases, leaving 13 bases between the germline ends. Germline-derived CDR1 and CDR2 are PRHDT and FYEKMQ (reference sequence). CDR3 nucleotides: TGTGCCAGCAGCTTATCCGCAGGGGTCGCTGGAAACACCATATATTTT. Amino acids: CASSLSAGVAGNTIYF.

This clonotype has just one count. The chain recombines TRBV4-1 with TRBJ2-5; 10 bases are a match to TRBD2. CDR1 and CDR2 from the germline V gene are MGHRA and YSYEKL. This CDR3 contains 18 residues. V shed 3 bases and J 0 bases; nucleotides not matched to a gene: 10. CDR3 sequence (DNA): TGCGCCAGCAGCCACGCCGCTAGCGGGGGCCGGTACCAAGAGACCCAGTACTTC. Translation: CASSHAASGGRYQETQYF.

The chain recombines TRBV5-6 with TRBJ2-1, with 8 bases fitting TRBD1. Germline V gene data show CDR1 as SGHDT and CDR2 as YYEEEE. The CDR3 contains 16 residues. V was clipped by 1 base and J by 4 bases; unmatched bases: 7. CDR3 DNA sequence: TGTGCCAGCAGCTTGACGGACAGGGAGTTGTACAATGAGCAGTTCTTC. It codes for CASSLTDRELYNEQFF.

A word on this clonotype: It is unclear where the CDR3 begins or ends on the DNA, so no DNA is shown, and the CDR3 is as TCRdb lists it. The CDR3 spells CASSSSDRVFYEQYF. V gene TRBV28 combines with J gene TRBJ2-7; the DNA was not compared with TRBD1, the D call given in the table. Inclusive of both ends, the CDR3 amounts to 15 amino acids. CDR1 is MDHEN and CDR2 is SYDVKM in the germline V gene.

The rearrangement joins TRBV6-5 to TRBJ2-7; the D call may be TRBD1 or TRBD2 (5 bases each). V was shortened by 0 bases and J by 1 base, with 7 bases between the two germline ends. CDR3 length: 14 amino acids. The V gene's germline CDR1 is MNHEY and CDR2 SVGAGI. The CDR3 nucleotides are TGTGCCAGCAGTTACTCGGGGGAGTCCTACGAGCAGTACTTC. Protein product: CASSYSGESYEQYF.

This clonotype was observed once. This chain uses TRBV28 with TRBJ2-7; 8 bases align to TRBD2. V lost 7 bases, J lost 1 base, and 12 bases stayed unmatched. The CDR3 is made up of 16 amino acids. Germline V gives CDR1 MDHEN, CDR2 SYDVKM. CDR3 DNA: TGTGCCAGCACTAAGACCGGGACTAGACTATCCTACGAGCAGTACTTC. Protein sequence: CASTKTGTRLSYEQYF.

V gene TRBV28 combines with J gene TRBJ2-7, with 11 bases lining up with TRBD2. Per germline, CDR1 MDHEN and CDR2 SYDVKM. V was pared by 4 bases and J by 1 base, with 3 bases of the junction left unmatched. This CDR3 spans 15 amino acids. CDR3 in DNA: TGTGCCAGCAGTTCGGGACTAGCGGAATCCTACGAGCAGTACTTC. Translated: CASSSGLAESYEQYF.

The chain couples TRBV20-1 to TRBJ2-7, with 12 positions matching TRBD2. The V and J ends lost 0 bases and 2 bases, in that order; junction bases with no gene match: 2. This CDR3 is built from 15 residues. The germline CDR1 and CDR2 sequences are DFQATT and SNEGSKA (reference sequence). The CDR3 loop reads CSARETSGSPYEQYF. DNA for the CDR3: TGCAGTGCTAGAGAGACTAGCGGGAGCCCCTACGAGCAGTACTTC.

The genes are TRBV5-6 and TRBJ2-2; TRBD1 agrees at 8 bases. V shed 3 bases, J shed 4 bases, and the junction held 5 bases outside the gene matches. The germline gives CDR1 SGHDT, CDR2 YYEEEE. The length of the CDR3 is 15 residues. Written as DNA, the CDR3 is TGTGCCAGCAGCTCCTGGACAGGGAGCACCGGGGAGCTGTTTTTT. The encoded protein is CASSSWTGSTGELFF.

V is TRBV2 and J is TRBJ1-5; D unclear. CDR1 is SNHLY and CDR2 is FYNNEI in the germline V gene. The CDR3 totals 15 residues. V was trimmed by 1 base and J by 2 bases, leaving 9 bases between them. The CDR3 region is CASSEEEMGNQPQHF. The CDR3 coding sequence is TGTGCCAGCAGTGAAGAAGAGATGGGCAATCAGCCCCAGCATTTT.